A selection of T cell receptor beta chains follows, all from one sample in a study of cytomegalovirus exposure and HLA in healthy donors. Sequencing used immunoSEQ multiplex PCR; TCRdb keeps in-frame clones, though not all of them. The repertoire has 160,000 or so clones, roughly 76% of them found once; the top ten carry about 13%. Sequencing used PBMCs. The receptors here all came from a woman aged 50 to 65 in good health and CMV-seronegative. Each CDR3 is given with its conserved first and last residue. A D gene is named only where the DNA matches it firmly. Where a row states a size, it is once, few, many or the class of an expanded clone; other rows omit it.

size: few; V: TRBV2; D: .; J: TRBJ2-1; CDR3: CASRPPVSAYNEQFF; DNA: TGTGCCAGCAGGCCCCCAGTGAGCGCTTACAATGAGCAGTTCTTC
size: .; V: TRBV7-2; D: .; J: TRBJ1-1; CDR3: CASSLRQMVNTEAFF; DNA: TGTGCCAGCAGCTTGCGACAGATGGTGAACACTGAAGCTTTCTTT
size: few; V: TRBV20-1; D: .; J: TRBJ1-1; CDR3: CSASPGTEAFF; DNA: TGCAGTGCTAGCCCGGGTACTGAAGCTTTCTTT
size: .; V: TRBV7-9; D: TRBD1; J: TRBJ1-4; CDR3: CASSAGTGYGKLFF; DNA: TGTGCCAGCAGCGCCGGGACAGGGTATGGGAAACTGTTTTTT
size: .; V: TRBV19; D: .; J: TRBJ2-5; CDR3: CASSSTGWVAIMKETQYF; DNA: TGTGCCAGTAGTAGTACGGGGTGGGTAGCCATAATGAAAGAGACCCAGTACTTC
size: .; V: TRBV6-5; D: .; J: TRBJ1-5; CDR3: CASSYSLDSNQPQHF; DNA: TGTGCCAGCAGTTACTCGTTAGATAGCAATCAGCCCCAGCATTTT
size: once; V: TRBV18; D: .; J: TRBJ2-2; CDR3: CASSPPTNTGELFF; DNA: TGTGCCAGCTCACCTCCCACGAACACCGGGGAGCTGTTTTTT
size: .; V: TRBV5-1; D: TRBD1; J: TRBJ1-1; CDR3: CASSLGSGQGKKAFF; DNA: TGCGCCAGCAGCTTGGGCTCGGGACAGGGGAAAAAAGCTTTCTTT
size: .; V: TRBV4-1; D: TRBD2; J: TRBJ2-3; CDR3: CASSLLGSGAVTDTQYF; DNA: TGCGCCAGCAGCCTCCTGGGGAGCGGGGCAGTCACAGATACGCAGTATTTT
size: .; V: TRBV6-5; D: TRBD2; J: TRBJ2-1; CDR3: CASSYSFGRTYNEQFF; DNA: TGTGCCAGCAGTTACTCATTCGGGAGGACCTACAATGAGCAGTTCTTC
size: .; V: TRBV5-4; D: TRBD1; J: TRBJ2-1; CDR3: CASSWTGGTYNEQFF; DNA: TGTGCCAGCAGCTGGACAGGGGGAACCTACAATGAGCAGTTCTTC
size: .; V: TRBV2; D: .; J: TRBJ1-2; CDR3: CASRGDGYTF; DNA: TGTGCCAGCAGGGGCGACGGCTACACCTTC
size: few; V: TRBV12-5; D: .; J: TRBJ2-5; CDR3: CASGLTGRETQYF; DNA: TGTGCTAGTGGTTTGACAGGGAGAGAGACCCAGTACTTC
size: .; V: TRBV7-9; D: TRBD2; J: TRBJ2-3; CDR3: CASSLGSGGGNTQYF; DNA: TGTGCCAGCAGCTTGGGGAGCGGGGGTGGTAATACGCAGTATTTT
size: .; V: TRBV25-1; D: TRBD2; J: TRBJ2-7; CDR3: CATLPGGYAYEQYF; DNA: TGTGCCACTCTACCGGGAGGGTATGCCTACGAGCAGTACTTC
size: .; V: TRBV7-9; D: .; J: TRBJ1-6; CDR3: CSSSLGSVGNSPLHF; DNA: TGTTCCAGCAGCTTAGGATCGGTCGGTAATTCACCCCTCCACTTT
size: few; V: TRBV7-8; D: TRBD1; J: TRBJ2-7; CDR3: CASSFHSTGGGTYEQYF; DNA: TGTGCCAGCAGCTTCCACTCGACAGGGGGGGGTACCTACGAGCAGTACTTC
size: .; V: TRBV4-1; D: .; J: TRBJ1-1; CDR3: CASSQDMSRAAFF; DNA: TGCGCCAGCAGCCAAGATATGAGCCGCGCAGCTTTCTTT
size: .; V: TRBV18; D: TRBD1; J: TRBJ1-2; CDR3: CASSPLAEGAYGYTF; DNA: TGTGCCAGCTCACCACTGGCCGAGGGGGCATATGGCTACACCTTC
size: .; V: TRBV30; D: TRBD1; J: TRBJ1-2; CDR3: CARDRGLDGYTF; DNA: TGTGCCCGCGACAGGGGGCTCGATGGCTACACCTTC
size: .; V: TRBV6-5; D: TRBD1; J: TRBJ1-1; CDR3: CASRPWTGKNTEAFF; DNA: TGTGCCAGCAGACCCTGGACAGGCAAGAACACTGAAGCTTTCTTT
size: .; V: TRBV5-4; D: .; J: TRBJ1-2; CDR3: CASSFFQGSYGYTF; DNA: TGTGCCAGCAGCTTCTTTCAGGGGAGCTATGGCTACACCTTC